This T cell receptor (beta chain) was sequenced for a study of blood T cell repertoires in COVID-19 (TCRdb year 2020). Describing the broader study: Samples from collaborators originated in the United States, Italy and Spain and spanned both the acute and convalescent phases of COVID-19. The material from the prospective study consisted of cDNA or gDNA derived from T cells, B-cell-depleted T cells, or PBMCs. The dataset comprised deeply sampled blood TCRbeta repertoires from subjects exposed to, actively infected with, or recovered from COVID-19. The repertoires were made available in a free public database intended to serve as a resource for research on the immune response to SARS-CoV-2. Samples were obtained from the ongoing ImmuneRACE study (first 160 participants) and from over 1,000 subjects provided by 6 global collaborators. A de-identified subject ID, COVID-19 status, age in years and sex were almost always included in the sample metadata. Where available, HLA class I and class II types were obtained from metadata supplied by the sample provider rather than from assay-based typing. Here is what the overall study found, with its caveats: The amount of clinical and demographic metadata varied by source and participant and was provided uncurated.

Relative to germline, V is missing 7 bases and J is missing 6 bases, with 9 bases of the junction outside any gene match. The CDR3 measures 15 amino acids from cysteine to phenylalanine. The read is trimmed to its CDR3 DNA, 45 bases read in frame from base 1. CDR1 MDHEN and CDR2 SYDVKM were looked up in the germline V gene. TCRbeta CDR3 regions were amplified from genomic DNA by means of the immunoSEQ Assay, a bias-controlled multiplex PCR. In the authors' own workflow: Within the assay, amplification of reference gene primers was used to estimate how many nucleated cells each sample contained. To quantify the absolute abundance of each unique TCRbeta CDR3 rearrangement, sequence reads were collapsed and filtered. Productive Simpson clonality was computed per sample as the square root of Simpson's diversity index over productive rearrangements. In its TCRdb copy, this immuneACCESS table keeps in-frame sequences only and misses some clones. Where compared with another copy, unresolved V genes explain less than half of these, and the others have no known cause. That table gives V, J and clone size, and the DNA gave D and trimming. Recorded for this sample are approximately 240,000 clones; 80% to 90% of them occurred a single time. 3% to 3.5% of the sample is taken by the ten largest.

This clone appeared a single time. Its recognized antigen is unknown. Qualities for individual bases were not recorded, and no much larger clone is one base off. Participants in the prospective study were aged about 18 to 95 years, lived in 24 United States geographic areas, and enrolled through a virtual design. To assign participants to cohorts, the prospective study relied on clinical history that participants themselves reported in a screening survey and a study questionnaire. In the prospective study, mobile phlebotomists collected whole blood, serum and a nasopharyngeal or oropharyngeal swab from each participant. Additional blood draws and questionnaires over a 2-month period could optionally be provided by prospective study participants. Blood samples from the prospective study were shipped frozen or at room temperature prior to DNA extraction.

This receptor chain uses TRBV28 and TRBJ2-1; 10 nucleotides in the junction match TRBD2. This clonotype was sampled from a woman aged 18 to 35 in a cohort exposed to, infected with or recovered from COVID-19 (not recorded which). Sequenced material: PBMCs or T cells enriched from blood (not recorded which). CDR3 reads: CASTELAGTSNEQFF. At the DNA level, the sequence is TGTGCCAGCACCGAACTAGCGGGAACGTCCAATGAGCAGTTCTTC.